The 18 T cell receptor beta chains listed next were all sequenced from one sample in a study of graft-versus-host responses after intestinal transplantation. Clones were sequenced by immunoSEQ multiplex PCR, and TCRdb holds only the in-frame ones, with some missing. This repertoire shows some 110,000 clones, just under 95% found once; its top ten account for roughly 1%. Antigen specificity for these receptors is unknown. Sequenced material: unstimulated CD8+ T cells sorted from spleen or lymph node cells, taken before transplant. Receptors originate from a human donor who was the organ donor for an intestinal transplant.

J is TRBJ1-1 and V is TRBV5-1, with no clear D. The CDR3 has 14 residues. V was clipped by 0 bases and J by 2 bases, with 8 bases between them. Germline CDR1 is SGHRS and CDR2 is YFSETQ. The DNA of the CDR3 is TGCGCCAGCAGCTTGGGGACGGGCAACACTGAAGCTTTCTTT. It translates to CASSLGTGNTEAFF.

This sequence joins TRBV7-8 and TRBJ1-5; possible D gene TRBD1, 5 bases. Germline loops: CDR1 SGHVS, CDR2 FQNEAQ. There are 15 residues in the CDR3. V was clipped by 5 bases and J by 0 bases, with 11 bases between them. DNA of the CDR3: TGTGCCAGCAGCCCAGGGTCTTATAGCAATCAGCCCCAGCATTTT. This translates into CASSPGSYSNQPQHF.

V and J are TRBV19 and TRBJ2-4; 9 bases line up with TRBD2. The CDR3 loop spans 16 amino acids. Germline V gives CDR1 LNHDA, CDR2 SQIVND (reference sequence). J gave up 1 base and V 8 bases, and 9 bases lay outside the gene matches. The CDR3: CASSGTSSAAKNIQYF. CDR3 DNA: TGTGCCAGTTCCGGGACTAGCTCTGCGGCCAAAAACATTCAGTACTTC.

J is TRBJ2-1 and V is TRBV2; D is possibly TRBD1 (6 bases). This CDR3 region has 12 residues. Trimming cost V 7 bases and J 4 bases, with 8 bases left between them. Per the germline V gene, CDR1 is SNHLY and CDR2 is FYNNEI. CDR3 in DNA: TGTGCCAGCATCGGACAGTACAATGAGCAGTTCTTC. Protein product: CASIGQYNEQFF. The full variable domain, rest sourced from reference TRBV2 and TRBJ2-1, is EPEVTQTPSHQVTQMGQEVILRCVPISNHLYFYWYRQILGQKVEFLVSFYNNEISEKSEIFDDQFSVERPDGSNFTLKIRSTKLEDSAMYFCASIGQYNEQFFGPGTRLTVL.

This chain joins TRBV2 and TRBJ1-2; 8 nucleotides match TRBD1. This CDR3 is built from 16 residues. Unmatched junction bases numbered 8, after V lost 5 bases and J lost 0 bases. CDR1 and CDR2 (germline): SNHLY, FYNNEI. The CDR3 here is CASSSWTGLTNYGYTF. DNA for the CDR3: TGTGCCAGCAGTTCGTGGACAGGGCTAACTAACTATGGCTACACCTTC. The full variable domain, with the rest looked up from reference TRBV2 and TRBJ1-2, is EPEVTQTPSHQVTQMGQEVILRCVPISNHLYFYWYRQILGQKVEFLVSFYNNEISEKSEIFDDQFSVERPDGSNFTLKIRSTKLEDSAMYFCASSSWTGLTNYGYTFGSGTRLTVV.

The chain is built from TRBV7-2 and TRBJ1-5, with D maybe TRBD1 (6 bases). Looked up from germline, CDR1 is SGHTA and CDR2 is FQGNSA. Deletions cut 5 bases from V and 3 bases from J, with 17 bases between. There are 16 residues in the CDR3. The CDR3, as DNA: TGTGCCAGCAGCGACCACGCAGGGGATTACAATCAGCCCCAGCATTTT. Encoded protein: CASSDHAGDYNQPQHF.

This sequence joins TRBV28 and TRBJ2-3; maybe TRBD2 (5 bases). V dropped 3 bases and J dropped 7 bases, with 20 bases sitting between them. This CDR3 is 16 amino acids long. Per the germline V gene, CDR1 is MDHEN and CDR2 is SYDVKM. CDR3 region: CASSFPRGWAVYTQYF. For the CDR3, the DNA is TGTGCCAGCAGTTTCCCCAGAGGGTGGGCGGTATATACGCAGTATTTT.

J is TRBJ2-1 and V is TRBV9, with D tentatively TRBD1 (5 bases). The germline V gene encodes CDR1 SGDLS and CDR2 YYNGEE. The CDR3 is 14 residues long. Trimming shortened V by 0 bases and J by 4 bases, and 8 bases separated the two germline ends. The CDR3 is CASSVEGAYNEQFF. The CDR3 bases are TGTGCCAGCAGCGTAGAAGGGGCATACAATGAGCAGTTCTTC.

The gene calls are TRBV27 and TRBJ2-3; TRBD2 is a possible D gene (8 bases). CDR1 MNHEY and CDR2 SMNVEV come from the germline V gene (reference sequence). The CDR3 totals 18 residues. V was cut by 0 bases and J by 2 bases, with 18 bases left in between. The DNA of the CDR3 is TGTGCCAGCAGTTTATCCGGAGGGGGCGGGGGGCTCACAGATACGCAGTATTTT. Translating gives CASSLSGGGGGLTDTQYF.

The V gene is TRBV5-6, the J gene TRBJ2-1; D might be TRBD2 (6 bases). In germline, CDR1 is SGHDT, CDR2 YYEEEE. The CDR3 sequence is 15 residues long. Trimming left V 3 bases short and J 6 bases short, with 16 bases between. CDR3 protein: CASSWGLNYFNEQFF. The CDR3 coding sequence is TGTGCCAGCAGCTGGGGACTCAACTACTTCAATGAGCAGTTCTTC. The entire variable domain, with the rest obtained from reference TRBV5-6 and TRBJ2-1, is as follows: DAGVTQSPTHLIKTRGQQVTLRCSPKSGHDTVSWYQQALGQGPQFIFQYYEEEERQRGNFPDRFSGHQFPNYSSELNVNALLLGDSALYLCASSWGLNYFNEQFFGPGTRLTVL.

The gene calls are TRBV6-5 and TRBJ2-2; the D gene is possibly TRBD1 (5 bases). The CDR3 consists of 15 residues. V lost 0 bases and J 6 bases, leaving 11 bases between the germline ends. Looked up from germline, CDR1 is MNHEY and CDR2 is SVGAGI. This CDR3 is CASSYSVQGSGELFF. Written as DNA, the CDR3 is TGTGCCAGCAGTTACTCGGTCCAGGGCTCCGGGGAGCTGTTTTTT.

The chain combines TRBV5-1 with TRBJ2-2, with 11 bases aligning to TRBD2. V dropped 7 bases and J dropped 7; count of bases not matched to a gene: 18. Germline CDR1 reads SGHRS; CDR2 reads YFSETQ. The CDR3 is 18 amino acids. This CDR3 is CASADREHSSGRSGELFF. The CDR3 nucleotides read TGCGCCAGCGCGGACAGGGAACACTCTAGCGGGAGGAGCGGGGAGCTGTTTTTT.

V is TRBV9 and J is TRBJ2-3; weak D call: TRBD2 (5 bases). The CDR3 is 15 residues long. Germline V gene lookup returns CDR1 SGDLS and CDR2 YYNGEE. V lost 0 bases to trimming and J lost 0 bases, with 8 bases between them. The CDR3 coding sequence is TGTGCCAGCAGCGTAGAGGCTAGCAGCACAGATACGCAGTATTTT. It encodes CASSVEASSTDTQYF.

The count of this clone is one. CDR3: CACGTSGTAYEQYF. CDR3 nucleotides: TGTGCCTGCGGGACTAGCGGGACCGCCTACGAGCAGTACTTC. This chain uses TRBV6-6 with TRBJ2-7; TRBD2 matches at 13 bases. V gave up 11 bases and J gave up 2 bases; unmatched junction bases: 6. This CDR3 comprises 14 residues. CDR1 and CDR2 from the germline V gene are MNHNY and SVGAGI (reference sequence).

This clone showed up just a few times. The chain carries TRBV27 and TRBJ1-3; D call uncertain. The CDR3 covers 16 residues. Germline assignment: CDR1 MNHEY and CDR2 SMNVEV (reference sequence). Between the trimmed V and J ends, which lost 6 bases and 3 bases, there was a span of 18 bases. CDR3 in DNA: TGTGCCAGCAGCCGGCACAGAGAACAAATTGGAAACACCATATATTTT. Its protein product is CASSRHREQIGNTIYF.

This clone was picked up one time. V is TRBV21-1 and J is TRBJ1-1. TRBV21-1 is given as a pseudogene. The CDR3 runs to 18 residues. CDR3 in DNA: TGTGCCAGCAGCACGGGGGGAATATGGGACTGGCAGAACACTGAAGCTTTCTTT. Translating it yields CASSTGGIWDWQNTEAFF.

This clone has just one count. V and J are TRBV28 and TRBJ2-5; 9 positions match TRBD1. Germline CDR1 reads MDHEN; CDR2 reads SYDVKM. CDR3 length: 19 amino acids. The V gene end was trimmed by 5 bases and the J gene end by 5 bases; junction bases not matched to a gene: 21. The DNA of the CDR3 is TGTGCCAGCAGTCCGGGACAGGGAGTTTTTCACGCTCCGGGGGAGACCCAGTACTTC. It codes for CASSPGQGVFHAPGETQYF.

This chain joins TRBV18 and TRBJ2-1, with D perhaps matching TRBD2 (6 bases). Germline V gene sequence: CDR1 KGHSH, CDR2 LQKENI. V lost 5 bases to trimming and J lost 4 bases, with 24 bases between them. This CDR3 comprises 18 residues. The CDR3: CASSIRYLIGTEYNEQFF. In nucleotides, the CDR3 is TGTGCCAGCTCAATCAGATACCTGATAGGGACTGAATACAATGAGCAGTTCTTC.